One sample yielded the 22 T cell receptor beta chains listed below, sequenced in a study of follicular helper T cells after annual influenza vaccination. Profiled with immunoSEQ multiplex PCR; TCRdb holds only in-frame clones, not every one. The sample carries some 3,900 clones, over 80% recorded once. As for time point: 2014-2015 season, 7 days after vaccination. Sequencing used CXCR5- memory CD4+ T cells sorted from blood, obtained 7 days after influenza vaccination. These receptors all stem from an adult who received the influenza vaccine.

CDR3 in amino acids: CASRDSGGKPLHF. DNA for the CDR3: TGTGCCAGCCGGGACAGCGGGGGAAAACCCCTCCACTTT. V is TRBV6-6 and J is TRBJ1-6; 7 nucleotides line up with TRBD1. Unmatched junction bases numbered 10, after V lost 8 bases and J lost 12 bases. The CDR3 spans 13 residues. Germline V gene sequence: CDR1 MNHNY, CDR2 SVGAGI (reference sequence).

A single count supports this clone. The chain employs TRBV11-2 and TRBJ2-5, with D perhaps matching TRBD1 (5 bases). The germline V gene has CDR1 SGHAT and CDR2 FQNNGV. Trimming pared 1 base from V and 7 bases from J, leaving 13 bases between. CDR3 length: 14 residues. CDR3 nucleotides: TGTGCCAGCAGCTTAGTGCTAGTGGGGCGGACCCAGTACTTC. This sequence encodes CASSLVLVGRTQYF.

CDR3 protein: CATSRDYTVYGYTF. For the CDR3, the DNA is TGTGCCACCAGCAGAGATTATACAGTCTATGGCTACACCTTC. The V gene is TRBV15, the J gene TRBJ1-2; D uncertain. V lost 0 bases and J 4 bases, leaving 9 bases between the germline ends. There are 14 residues in the CDR3. The germline V gene encodes CDR1 LNHNV and CDR2 YYDKDF (reference sequence).

The chain carries TRBV6-1 and TRBJ1-3; D might be TRBD1 (6 bases). Germline V gives CDR1 MNHNS, CDR2 SASEGT. The V gene lost 2 bases and the J gene lost 7 bases, with 15 bases spanning the gap. This CDR3 has 15 residues. This CDR3 reads CASSESGGLGNTIYF. The CDR3 bases are TGTGCCAGCAGTGAATCTGGGGGCCTGGGCAACACCATATATTTT.

This chain connects TRBV11-2 to TRBJ2-2, with D perhaps matching TRBD1 or TRBD2 (6 bases each). Trimming removed 2 bases at V and 5 bases at J, with 12 bases between. Germline CDR1 and CDR2: SGHAT and FQNNGV. The CDR3 is 15 amino acids. Here the CDR3 reads CASSLIKGGTGELFF. CDR3 DNA: TGTGCCAGCAGCTTAATAAAGGGGGGAACCGGGGAGCTGTTTTTT.

The rearrangement uses TRBV30 and TRBJ1-2, with 7 nucleotides matching TRBD1. The CDR3 extends over 13 amino acids. The germline CDR1 and CDR2 sequences are GTSNPN and SVGIG (reference sequence). V was pared by 4 bases and J by 8 bases, with 10 bases of the junction left unmatched. The CDR3 here is CAWKPKDRRGYTF. The CDR3 coding sequence is TGTGCCTGGAAACCGAAGGACAGGCGAGGCTACACCTTC.

The chain joins TRBV28 to TRBJ2-1; tentatively, D is TRBD1 (5 bases). From germline, CDR1 is MDHEN and CDR2 SYDVKM. This CDR3 spans 13 amino acids. V dropped 3 bases and J dropped 4 bases, with 7 bases sitting between them. CDR3 DNA: TGTGCCAGCAGTTTTGACAGATACAATGAGCAGTTCTTC. Its translation is CASSFDRYNEQFF.

In its sample, this clone was seen a few times. V gene TRBV19 combines with J gene TRBJ1-2, with TRBD1 matching 8 bases. J gave up 6 bases and V 6 bases, and 9 bases lay outside the gene matches. CDR3 length equals 14 residues. The germline V gene encodes CDR1 LNHDA and CDR2 SQIVND (reference sequence). This CDR3 reads CASRRSGGIDGYTF. The CDR3 DNA follows: TGTGCCAGTAGAAGGTCAGGGGGCATCGATGGCTACACCTTC. Together with reference TRBV19 and TRBJ1-2, the CDR3 gives the full variable domain: DGGITQSPKYLFRKEGQNVTLSCEQNLNHDAMYWYRQDPGQGLRLIYYSQIVNDFQKGDIAEGYSVSREKKESFPLTVTSAQKNPTAFYLCASRRSGGIDGYTFGSGTRLTVV.

The chain recombines TRBV30 with TRBJ2-5; 9 bases are shared with TRBD2. Germline trimming cut 5 bases from V and 5 bases from J; bases unmatched to any gene: 9. Germline values: CDR1 GTSNPN, CDR2 SVGIG (reference sequence). This CDR3 is built from 14 residues. CDR3 sequence: CAWGGGRDWETQYF. CDR3 DNA: TGTGCCTGGGGGGGCGGGAGGGATTGGGAGACCCAGTACTTC.

The rearrangement uses TRBV5-6 and TRBJ1-2; D is ambiguous. Germline CDR1 SGHDT, CDR2 YYEEEE. V was shortened by 4 bases and J by 2 bases, with 6 bases between the two germline ends. The CDR3 consists of 12 residues. CDR3 DNA sequence: TGTGCCAGCAGCGCCGGCAACTATGGCTACACCTTC. Amino acid sequence: CASSAGNYGYTF.

V is TRBV6-1 and J is TRBJ1-6, with a tentative D call TRBD1 (5 bases). CDR1 is MNHNS, CDR2 SASEGT, per germline. CDR3 length: 13 amino acids. Trimming stripped 8 bases from V and 7 bases from J, with 12 bases between. CDR3 DNA: TGTGCCAGCGGAACAGGTCAAAATTCACCCCTCCACTTT. Its translation: CASGTGQNSPLHF.

The table lists this clone with a few counts. The genes are TRBV28 and TRBJ2-7, with 11 bases that match TRBD1. V trimming: 5 bases; J trimming: 5 bases; junction bases outside the gene matches: 8. There are 15 residues in the CDR3. CDR1 and CDR2 (germline): MDHEN, SYDVKM. CDR3 coding DNA: TGTGCCAGCAGTGTAGCCGGGACAGGGGGTGACGAGCAGTACTTC. Translating gives CASSVAGTGGDEQYF.

DNA for the CDR3: TGTGCCAGCAGTTTACCTAACAGGGGGACTGAAGCTTTCTTT. Protein product: CASSLPNRGTEAFF. The chain combines TRBV28 with TRBJ1-1; 8 bases match TRBD1. The CDR3 contains 14 residues. Trimming cost V 2 bases and J 5 bases; bases outside gene matches: 4. Germline V gene sequence: CDR1 MDHEN, CDR2 SYDVKM.

V and J are TRBV5-1 and TRBJ2-7; 9 bases match TRBD1. V dropped 3 bases and J dropped 3; count of bases not matched to a gene: 10. CDR3 length equals 16 residues. Germline assignment: CDR1 SGHRS and CDR2 YFSETQ. The CDR3 coding sequence is TGCGCCAGCAGCTCGACCTCCGGGACAGGGATCTACGAGCAGTACTTC. Encoded protein: CASSSTSGTGIYEQYF. Drawing the rest from reference TRBV5-1 and TRBJ2-7, the complete variable domain is KAGVTQTPRYLIKTRGQQVTLSCSPISGHRSVSWYQQTPGQGLQFLFEYFSETQRNKGNFPGRFSGRQFSNSRSEMNVSTLELGDSALYLCASSSTSGTGIYEQYFGPGTRLTVT.

The chain uses TRBV6-1 and TRBJ2-1, with 11 bases matching TRBD2. J gave up 5 bases and V 6 bases, and 6 bases lay outside the gene matches. The CDR3 loop spans 15 amino acids. CDR1 and CDR2 (germline): MNHNS, SASEGT. The CDR3 here is CASSLAGGVNNEQFF. The CDR3 DNA reads TGTGCCAGCAGCTTAGCGGGGGGGGTAAACAATGAGCAGTTCTTC.

The chain has TRBV23-1 and TRBJ1-1, with no clear D. TRBV23-1 qualifies as an ORF whose function is uncertain. Trimming took off 9 bases at V and 3 bases at J, with 14 bases between the two ends. The CDR3 covers 13 residues. The DNA of the CDR3 is TGCGCCAGTAGTTACCCCGGGGACACTGAAGCTTTCTTT. Translating gives CASSYPGDTEAFF.

V is TRBV10-3 and J is TRBJ1-1, with D uncertain. V was trimmed by 3 bases and J by 5 bases, leaving 7 bases between them. The germline V gene has CDR1 ENHRY and CDR2 SYGVKD. This CDR3 comprises 12 residues. CDR3 coding DNA: TGTGCCATCAGTGAATTTGAAACTGAAGCTTTCTTT. It codes for CAISEFETEAFF.

This chain joins TRBV5-6 and TRBJ2-7, with D hard to call. The germline V and J ends were trimmed by 3 bases and 7 bases, with 14 bases remaining between them. This CDR3 comprises 13 residues. The germline V gene has CDR1 SGHDT and CDR2 YYEEEE. In nucleotides, the CDR3 is TGTGCCAGCAGCTACAGACCGATTGTAGAGCAGTACTTC. Its translation is CASSYRPIVEQYF.

This clone was detected only a few times. The chain employs TRBV15 and TRBJ1-2, with 9 bases fitting TRBD1. V was clipped by 0 bases and J by 11 bases; unmatched bases: 7. The CDR3 is 14 amino acids. The germline CDR1 and CDR2 sequences are LNHNV and YYDKDF (reference sequence). CDR3 sequence: CATSRDRTGGVYTF. The CDR3 bases are TGTGCCACCAGCAGAGATCGCACAGGGGGCGTTTACACCTTC.

V and J are TRBV5-6 and TRBJ1-3; D not certain. V was shortened by 3 bases and J by 1 base, with 8 bases between the two germline ends. Germline V gives CDR1 SGHDT, CDR2 YYEEEE. The CDR3 extends over 14 amino acids. The CDR3 region has the DNA TGTGCCAGCAGCTATGGGTCTTCTGGAAACACCATATATTTT. This gives the protein CASSYGSSGNTIYF.

This clone has just one count. The CDR3 DNA reads TGTGCCAGCACCCCCGGAGGAGGATATGGCTACACCTTC. Translation gives CASTPGGGYGYTF. The chain carries TRBV28 and TRBJ1-2; D is uncertain. V was clipped by 7 bases and J by 5 bases, with 14 bases between them. The length of the CDR3 is 13 residues. Germline V CDR1 and CDR2: MDHEN, SYDVKM.

V gene TRBV5-8 combines with J gene TRBJ1-6, with 7 nucleotides matching TRBD1. Trimming removed 4 bases from V and 5 bases from J; junction bases left unmatched: 6. Germline lookup yields CDR1 SGHTS and CDR2 YDEGEE. The CDR3 loop spans 15 amino acids. The CDR3 DNA is TGTGCCAGCAGCGACTCGGGACAGCATAATTCACCCCTCCACTTT. This sequence encodes CASSDSGQHNSPLHF.